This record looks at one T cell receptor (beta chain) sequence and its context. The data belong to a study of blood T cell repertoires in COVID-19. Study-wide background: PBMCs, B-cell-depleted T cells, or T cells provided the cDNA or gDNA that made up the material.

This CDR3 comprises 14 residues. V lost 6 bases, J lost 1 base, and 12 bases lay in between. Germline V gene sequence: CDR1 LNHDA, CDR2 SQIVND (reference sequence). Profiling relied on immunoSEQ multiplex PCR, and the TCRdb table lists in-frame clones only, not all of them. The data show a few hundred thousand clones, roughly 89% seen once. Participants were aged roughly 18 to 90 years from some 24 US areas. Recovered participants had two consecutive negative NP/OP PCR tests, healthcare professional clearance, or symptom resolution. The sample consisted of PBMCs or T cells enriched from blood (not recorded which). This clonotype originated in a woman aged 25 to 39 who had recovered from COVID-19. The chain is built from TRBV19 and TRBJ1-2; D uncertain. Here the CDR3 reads CASSPSRFNYGYTF. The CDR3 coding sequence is TGTGCCAGTAGCCCCTCCAGGTTTAACTATGGCTACACCTTC.